A single sample gave rise to the 19 T cell receptor beta chains below, sequenced in a study of T cell clonality in common variable immunodeficiency. Whole-study findings and limits: Fewer deletions and N-nucleotide insertions were reportedly seen in common variable immunodeficiency TCR beta sequences.

Sequencing was performed with immunoSEQ multiplex PCR; in TCRdb, only in-frame clones are kept and a portion is missing. Singletons are absent from the sample, which has tens of thousands of clones. For these receptors, no antigen is known. The specimen sequenced was peripheral blood mononuclear cells. The receptors were sampled from a human donor with common variable immunodeficiency.

This clone came up many times. The read comes to an end 3 residues before the CDR3 does, leaving the germline J gene to fill in the end. This chain uses TRBV2 with TRBJ1-2, with D hard to call. This CDR3 has 13 residues. CDR1 and CDR2 (germline): SNHLY, FYNNEI. CDR3 in amino acids: CASSEALKGGYTF. CDR3 DNA, as far as it was read: TGTGCCAGCAGTGAAGCGCTTAAAGGCGGC. Complete variable domain (other parts from reference TRBV2 and TRBJ1-2): EPEVTQTPSHQVTQMGQEVILRCVPISNHLYFYWYRQILGQKVEFLVSFYNNEISEKSEIFDDQFSVERPDGSNFTLKIRSTKLEDSAMYFCASSEALKGGYTFGSGTRLTVV.

This clone occurred many times. The read stops 3 residues short of the end of the CDR3; the missing end is completed from the germline J gene. The chain employs TRBV6-4 and TRBJ2-1; TRBD2 matches 11 bases. Germline V gene data show CDR1 as MRHNA and CDR2 as SNTAGT. This CDR3 has 15 residues. Losses at the gene ends were 2 bases for V and 6 bases for J; bases not matched to a gene: 3. The covered CDR3 bases are TGTGCCAGCAGTGACGGTAGCGGGGGGGCCAATGAG. It translates to CASSDGSGGANE. In full, the CDR3 is CASSDGSGGANEQFF.

The sample holds many counts of this clone. Coverage ceases 3 residues before the CDR3 finishes, and the germline J gene fills in the end. The rearrangement links TRBV5-1 to TRBJ2-3; TRBD2 matches 7 bases. CDR3 length: 15 residues. CDR1 is SGHRS, CDR2 YFSETQ, per germline. The trim removed 1 base at V and 3 bases at J, leaving 5 bases unmatched. The CDR3 sequence: CASSLLLAETDTQYF. The part of the CDR3 DNA that was read is TGCGCCAGCAGCTTGCTCCTAGCGGAGACAGATACG.

This clone occurred a few times. The CDR3 goes on 3 residues after the read ends, and that part is filled in from the germline J gene. The V and J genes are TRBV2 and TRBJ2-7; D perhaps matches TRBD1 (5 bases). Germline V gives CDR1 SNHLY, CDR2 FYNNEI. V lost 4 bases and J 0 bases, leaving 13 bases between the germline ends. The CDR3 length is 15 residues. The sequenced CDR3 bases are TGTGCCAGCAGTGTAGGGGCCCAAGGCTCCTACGAG. Translating it yields CASSVGAQGSYE. The full CDR3 is CASSVGAQGSYEQYF.

This clone has a handful of counts. The CDR3 end is not reached by the read, which stops 3 residues before it; the germline J gene fills it in. J is TRBJ2-5 and V is TRBV7-2, with 8 nucleotides matching TRBD2. Looked up from germline, CDR1 is SGHTA and CDR2 is FQGNSA. This CDR3 has 13 amino acids. Unmatched junction bases numbered 3, after V lost 4 bases and J lost 5 bases. CDR3 protein: CASSSAGAETQYF. The part of the CDR3 DNA that was read is TGTGCCAGCAGCTCAGCGGGGGCCGAGACC.

This clone was observed a handful of times. The sequenced fragment ends 3 residues before the CDR3 boundary, so the rest is inferred from the germline J gene. The genes are TRBV29-1 and TRBJ2-7, with D possibly TRBD2 on 6 matching bases. CDR1 SQVTM and CDR2 ANQGSEA come from the germline V gene. With 3 bases removed from V and 4 bases from J, the gap between germline ends came to 13 bases. This CDR3 contains 13 residues. The CDR3 DNA, read in part, is TGCAGCGTTGAGAGACTAGACAATTACGAG. Its protein is CSVERLDNYE. The whole CDR3 sequence is CSVERLDNYEQYF.

A word on this clone: The read comes to an end 3 residues before the CDR3 does, leaving the germline J gene to fill in the end. This chain connects TRBV19 to TRBJ1-2, with TRBD1 matching over 8 bases. J was trimmed by 4 bases and V by 6 bases; bases with no gene match: 4. Per the germline V gene, CDR1 is LNHDA and CDR2 is SQIVND (reference sequence). The CDR3 loop spans 13 amino acids. The CDR3 spells CASSNRGVYGYTF. The DNA read from the CDR3 is TGTGCCAGTAGCAACAGGGGGGTCTATGGC.

Of note for this clone: The sequenced fragment ends 3 residues before the CDR3 boundary, so the rest is inferred from the germline J gene. The rearrangement uses TRBV2 and TRBJ2-1; TRBD1 aligns across 10 bases. The V segment lost 2 bases and the J segment 6 bases; nucleotides outside the gene matches: 1. Germline V gene lookup returns CDR1 SNHLY and CDR2 FYNNEI. The CDR3 is 14 amino acids. The CDR3 bases that were read are TGTGCCAGCAGTGAACGGACAGGGGGCAATGAG. This codes for CASSERTGGNE. From start to end, the CDR3 is CASSERTGGNEQFF.

About this clone: The missing CDR3 end, 3 residues past where the read stops, is filled in from the germline J gene. The rearrangement links TRBV30 to TRBJ1-6; 10 positions match TRBD1. There are 14 residues in the CDR3. V dropped 3 bases and J dropped 12; count of bases not matched to a gene: 8. Germline V gives CDR1 GTSNPN, CDR2 SVGIG (reference sequence). The CDR3 reads CAWRGAGDRGPLHF. The sequenced part of the CDR3 DNA is TGTGCCTGGAGAGGGGCAGGGGACAGGGGACCC.

This clone occurred many times. Coverage ceases 3 residues before the CDR3 finishes, and the germline J gene fills in the end. The chain recombines TRBV19 with TRBJ2-5, with TRBD2 matching 8 bases. In germline, CDR1 is LNHDA, CDR2 SQIVND (reference sequence). Unmatched junction bases numbered 8, after V lost 3 bases and J lost 5 bases. CDR3 length: 15 amino acids. The CDR3 bases that were read are TGTGCCAGTAGTATCGGGGGGGGCCCAAGGGAGACC. It encodes CASSIGGGPRET. The full-length CDR3 reads as CASSIGGGPRETQYF. The full variable domain, rest sourced from reference TRBV19 and TRBJ2-5, is DGGITQSPKYLFRKEGQNVTLSCEQNLNHDAMYWYRQDPGQGLRLIYYSQIVNDFQKGDIAEGYSVSREKKESFPLTVTSAQKNPTAFYLCASSIGGGPRETQYFGPGTRLLVL.

Worth noting for this clone: The read stops 3 residues short of the end of the CDR3; the missing end is completed from the germline J gene. V usage is TRBV2 and J usage is TRBJ1-1; 8 bases map to TRBD1. V was clipped by 5 bases and J by 1 base; unmatched bases: 6. Germline V gene lookup returns CDR1 SNHLY and CDR2 FYNNEI. There are 15 residues in the CDR3. CDR3 sequence: CASSRTGRGNTEAFF. The DNA read from the CDR3 is TGTGCCAGCAGTAGGACAGGGAGGGGGAACACTGAA.

This clone showed up just a few times. The observed sequence ends 3 residues before the CDR3 terminus, with the missing tail filled in from the germline J gene. The V and J genes are TRBV6-2 or TRBV6-3 and TRBJ1-5; D remains ambiguous. Trimming took off 8 bases at V and 7 bases at J, with 12 bases between the two ends. The CDR3 sequence is 12 residues long. Germline V gene sequence: CDR1 MNHEY, CDR2 SVGEGT. This chain's CDR3 is CASGGDNQPQHF. The CDR3 DNA, read in part, is TGTGCCAGCGGTGGAGACAACCAGCCC.

This clone was seen more than once but under ten times. The read is 3 residues too short to cover the CDR3 end, so that end is filled in from the germline J gene. The V call is TRBV5-6, the J call TRBJ2-7, with 12 bases aligning to TRBD1. After removal of 4 bases from V and 4 bases from J, the junction contained 3 bases not matched to a gene. CDR1 SGHDT and CDR2 YYEEEE come from the germline V gene. The length of the CDR3 is 14 residues. CDR3 sequence reads: CASSRDRGRYEQYF. The sequenced CDR3 bases are TGTGCCAGCAGCCGGGACAGGGGGCGATACGAG.

In its sample, this clone was seen a few times. Coverage ceases 3 residues before the CDR3 finishes, and the germline J gene fills in the end. J is TRBJ2-7 and V is TRBV2; 9 bases map to TRBD2. In germline, CDR1 is SNHLY, CDR2 FYNNEI. V lost 5 bases to trimming and J lost 1 base; unmatched junction nucleotides: 3. The CDR3 has 14 residues. The CDR3 DNA, read in part, is TGTGCCAGCAGTCCGCTAGCGGGGTCCTACGAG. It specifies CASSPLAGSYE. The complete CDR3 reads CASSPLAGSYEQYF.

This clone came up many times. The CDR3 end lies 3 residues beyond the end of the read and is filled in from the germline J gene. This chain joins TRBV29-1 and TRBJ1-2; D possibly corresponds to TRBD1 (5 bases). Germline V gene lookup returns CDR1 SQVTM and CDR2 ANQGSEA. The CDR3 extends over 14 amino acids. Trimming left V 2 bases short and J 7 bases short, with 17 bases between. The CDR3 sequence: CSVETGGTVGGYTF. The covered CDR3 bases are TGCAGCGTTGAAACCGGGGGGACTGTGGGTGGC.

This clone was counted at least ten times. The observed sequence ends 3 residues before the CDR3 terminus, with the missing tail filled in from the germline J gene. The chain employs TRBV18 and TRBJ1-1, with a possible D match to TRBD1 (6 bases). Deletions cut 6 bases from V and 1 base from J, with 9 bases between. CDR1 is KGHSH and CDR2 is LQKENI in the germline V gene. The CDR3 length is 13 residues. CDR3 DNA (partial): TGTGCCAGCTCCCTGGGACAGAACACTGAA. Its translation is CASSLGQNTE. The CDR3 reads in full as CASSLGQNTEAFF.

In its sample, this clone was seen many times. The read gets to within 3 residues of the CDR3 end, and the germline J gene fills in the rest. The chain carries TRBV6-2 or TRBV6-3 and TRBJ2-1; D is unresolved. Looked up from germline, CDR1 is MNHEY and CDR2 is SVGEGT. Trimming stripped 2 bases from V and 4 bases from J, with 3 bases between. The CDR3 has 12 amino acids. CDR3 loop: CASSYLYNEQFF. The covered CDR3 bases are TGTGCCAGCAGTTACCTGTACAATGAG.

This clone was seen a handful of times. The sequence runs out 3 residues before the end of the CDR3; the remainder is reconstructed from the germline J gene. The J gene is TRBJ2-2, the V gene TRBV18; 8 nucleotides align to TRBD2. The CDR3 is 16 amino acids. The V gene end was trimmed by 6 bases and the J gene end by 5 bases; junction bases not matched to a gene: 11. Per the germline V gene, CDR1 is KGHSH and CDR2 is LQKENI. The DNA read from the CDR3 is TGTGCCAGCTCCCCCATCGCGGGAGGAAAGACCGGGGAG. It codes for CASSPIAGGKTGE. In full, the CDR3 is CASSPIAGGKTGELFF.

This clone was recorded many times. The read ends 3 residues before the CDR3 terminus; that terminus is restored from the germline J gene. The chain has TRBV14 and TRBJ2-7, with TRBD2 as a possible D gene (5 bases). Germline CDR1 is SGHDN and CDR2 is FVKESK. This CDR3 region has 17 residues. V dropped 1 base and J dropped 1 base, with 17 bases sitting between them. The CDR3 is CASSQVSPSGVSYEQYF. Partial CDR3 DNA: TGTGCCAGCAGCCAAGTCTCACCTTCCGGGGTTTCCTACGAG.